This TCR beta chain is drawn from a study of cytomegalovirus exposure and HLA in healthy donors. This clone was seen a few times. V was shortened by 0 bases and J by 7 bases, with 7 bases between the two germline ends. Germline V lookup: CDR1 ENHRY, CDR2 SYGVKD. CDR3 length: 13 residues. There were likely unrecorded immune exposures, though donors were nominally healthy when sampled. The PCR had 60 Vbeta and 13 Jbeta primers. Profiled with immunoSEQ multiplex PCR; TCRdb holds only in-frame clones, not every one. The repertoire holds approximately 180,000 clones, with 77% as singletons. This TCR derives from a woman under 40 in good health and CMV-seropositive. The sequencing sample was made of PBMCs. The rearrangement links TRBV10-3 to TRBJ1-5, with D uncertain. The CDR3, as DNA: TGTGCCATCAGTGAGTCAGACATGCAGCCCCAGCATTTT. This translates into CAISESDMQPQHF.